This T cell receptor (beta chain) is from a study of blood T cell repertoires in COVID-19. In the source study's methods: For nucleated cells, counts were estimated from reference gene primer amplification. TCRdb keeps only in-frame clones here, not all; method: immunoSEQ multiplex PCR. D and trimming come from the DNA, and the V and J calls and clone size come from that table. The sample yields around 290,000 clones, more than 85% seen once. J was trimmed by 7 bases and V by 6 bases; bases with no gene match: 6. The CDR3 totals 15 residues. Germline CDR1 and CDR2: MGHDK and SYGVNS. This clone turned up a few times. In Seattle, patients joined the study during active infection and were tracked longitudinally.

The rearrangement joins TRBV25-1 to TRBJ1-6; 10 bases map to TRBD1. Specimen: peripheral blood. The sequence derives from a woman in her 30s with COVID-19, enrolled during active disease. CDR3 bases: TGTGCCAGCAGGGGGACAGGGGCAACCAATTCACCCCTCCACTTT. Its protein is CASRGTGATNSPLHF.